This passage covers 6 T cell receptor beta chains from one sample sequenced in a study of beta chain features in type 1 diabetes (dated by TCRdb to 2016 to 2018). Library construction relied on the immunoSEQ multiplex PCR assay. The entire isolated RNA was reverse transcribed using the High Capacity cDNA Reverse Transcription Kit, and thus expressed TCRB transcripts were sequenced. Not all clones reach the TCRdb copy of this immuneACCESS table, which keeps in-frame sequences only. Checked studies attribute under half of the gap to unresolved V genes and leave the rest unexplained. The sample table records 150,000 to 170,000 clones; over 7.5% of these occur just once. 0.55% to 0.65% of the sample rests with the top ten. The source material was central memory CD4+ T cells from blood. These receptors came from a man between 18 and 29 years old in good health.

CDR3 in DNA: TGTGCCAGCAGCTTAGTAGGGGCAGGGAGGAACGTTGAGCAGTTCTTC. This gives the protein CASSLVGAGRNVEQFF. The chain recombines TRBV7-2 with TRBJ2-1; maybe TRBD2 (6 bases). V was clipped by 1 base and J by 9 bases, with 19 bases between them. This CDR3 spans 16 amino acids. CDR1 and CDR2 from the germline V gene are SGHTA and FQGNSA.

This sequence joins TRBV5-4 and TRBJ2-5; possible D gene TRBD2, 5 bases. Trimming stripped 4 bases from V and 0 bases from J, with 19 bases between. Germline assignment: CDR1 SGHNT and CDR2 YYREEE (reference sequence). CDR3 length: 17 amino acids. CDR3 amino acids: CASSPTEPGWDQETQYF. CDR3 DNA sequence: TGTGCCAGCAGCCCGACGGAACCGGGGTGGGACCAAGAGACCCAGTACTTC.

The chain has TRBV5-1 and TRBJ2-2; D is unclear. CDR1 is SGHRS and CDR2 is YFSETQ in the germline V gene. The CDR3 spans 13 residues. Trimming took off 4 bases at V and 7 bases at J, with 11 bases between the two ends. The CDR3 protein is CASSLRPGGELFF. The CDR3 DNA follows: TGCGCCAGCAGCCTCAGACCGGGCGGGGAGCTGTTTTTT.

This clone was found a few times. This chain links TRBV5-1 with TRBJ2-7; TRBD1 might be the D (6 bases). The CDR3 is 15 residues long. Trimming removed 5 bases at V and 2 bases at J, with 17 bases between. The germline V gene encodes CDR1 SGHRS and CDR2 YFSETQ. DNA of the CDR3: TGCGCCAGCAGGAGCCTCCAGGGGCGAGCCTACGAGCAGTACTTC. It is translated as CASRSLQGRAYEQYF.

The genes are TRBV12-5 and TRBJ1-1; TRBD1 matches 8 bases. Trimming cost V 0 bases and J 5 bases; bases outside gene matches: 8. The CDR3 runs to 16 residues. Germline loops: CDR1 LGHNT, CDR2 FRNRAP. CDR3 residues: CASGLVQGGRRTEAFF. In DNA form, the CDR3 reads TGTGCTAGTGGTTTGGTACAGGGGGGGCGCAGGACTGAAGCTTTCTTT.

This chain connects TRBV5-1 to TRBJ1-4; D is uncertain. Trimming removed 0 bases from V and 0 bases from J, with 6 bases in between. This CDR3 spans 15 amino acids. The germline V gene has CDR1 SGHRS and CDR2 YFSETQ. The CDR3 protein is CASSLGRATNEKLFF. CDR3 sequence (DNA): TGCGCCAGCAGCTTGGGCCGAGCAACTAATGAAAAACTGTTTTTT.